The 32 T cell receptor beta chains in this list originate from one sample, sequenced in a study of long-term antiretroviral therapy in people with HIV. Investigators performed immunoSEQ version v3.0 at survey level. Method: immunoSEQ multiplex PCR; TCRdb's copy keeps in-frame clones and lacks some. The sample lists tens of thousands of clones, more than 90% occurring once. The sequences come from unsorted PBMCs, collected 3.7 years after starting antiretroviral therapy. These receptors all stem from a woman between 50 and 59 years old with HIV.

The V and J genes are TRBV5-6 and TRBJ2-7; TRBD1 matches 9 bases. The CDR3 extends over 15 amino acids. CDR1 is SGHDT and CDR2 is YYEEEE in the germline V gene. J was trimmed by 3 bases and V by 4 bases; bases with no gene match: 8. The CDR3 nucleotides read TGTGCCAGCAGCCGGACAGGGGTCTTCCACTACGAGCAGTACTTC. Its translation: CASSRTGVFHYEQYF.

The chain joins TRBV7-3 to TRBJ2-2; 8 bases are shared with TRBD1. In germline, CDR1 is SGHTA, CDR2 FQGTGA. V dropped 2 bases and J dropped 4; count of bases not matched to a gene: 6. The CDR3 totals 16 residues. The CDR3 DNA is TGTGCCAGCAGCTTATTGGGAGACAGGGGCACCGGGGAGCTGTTTTTT. This gives the protein CASSLLGDRGTGELFF.

J is TRBJ1-1 and V is TRBV11-2; D is undetermined. This CDR3 is 14 amino acids long. Germline lookup yields CDR1 SGHAT and CDR2 FQNNGV. Trimming removed 4 bases at V and 6 bases at J, with 15 bases between. The CDR3 reads CASSSVGGRPEAFF. DNA for the CDR3: TGTGCCAGCAGCTCAGTAGGTGGGAGGCCTGAAGCTTTCTTT.

The chain is built from TRBV5-5 and TRBJ2-5; no clear D. Between the trimmed V and J ends, which lost 1 base and 9 bases, there was a span of 19 bases. Germline CDR1 and CDR2: SGHKS and YYEKEE (reference sequence). The CDR3 spans 15 residues. CDR3 sequence reads: CASSLWQDEEWPQYF. CDR3 sequence (DNA): TGTGCCAGCAGCTTGTGGCAGGACGAAGAGTGGCCCCAGTACTTC.

The gene calls are TRBV30 and TRBJ2-5; 10 positions match TRBD1. The length of the CDR3 is 12 residues. Germline CDR1 and CDR2: GTSNPN and SVGIG (reference sequence). V shed 5 bases and J 5 bases; nucleotides not matched to a gene: 2. CDR3 residues: CAWGQGGETQYF. The CDR3 nucleotides are TGTGCCTGGGGACAGGGGGGGGAGACCCAGTACTTC. The entire variable domain, with the rest obtained from reference TRBV30 and TRBJ2-5, is as follows: SQTIHQWPATLVQPVGSPLSLECTVEGTSNPNLYWYRQAAGRGLQLLFYSVGIGQISSEVPQNLSASRPQDRQFILSSKKLLLSDSGFYLCAWGQGGETQYFGPGTRLLVL.

This clone was detected only a few times. The V and J genes are TRBV4-3 and TRBJ1-2, with 7 bases aligning to TRBD1. V shed 1 base and J 6 bases; nucleotides not matched to a gene: 8. Germline V gene lookup returns CDR1 LGHNA and CDR2 YSLEER. There are 15 residues in the CDR3. CDR3: CASSQVIGGENGYTF. CDR3 nucleotide sequence: TGCGCCAGCAGCCAAGTAATAGGGGGCGAGAATGGCTACACCTTC.

This sequence joins TRBV7-9 and TRBJ2-7, with D unclear. The germline V gene encodes CDR1 SEHNR and CDR2 FQNEAQ (reference sequence). This CDR3 spans 15 amino acids. Trimming pared 5 bases from V and 2 bases from J, leaving 16 bases between. CDR3 residues: CASSHQLGQAYEQYF. The CDR3 region has the DNA TGTGCCAGCAGCCACCAGTTGGGCCAGGCCTACGAGCAGTACTTC.

By proportion, this clone is medium-sized. The V gene is TRBV10-1, the J gene TRBJ1-5; no clear D gene. Germline-derived CDR1 and CDR2 are WNHNN and SYGVQD (reference sequence). The CDR3 runs to 14 residues. V lost 3 bases and J 5 bases, leaving 11 bases between the germline ends. CDR3 in amino acids: CASSDRCVYQPQHF. CDR3 DNA: TGCGCCAGCAGTGACAGGTGTGTCTATCAGCCCCAGCATTTT.

The gene calls are TRBV30 and TRBJ2-6; possible D gene TRBD2, 6 bases. In germline, CDR1 is GTSNPN, CDR2 SVGIG (reference sequence). The CDR3 totals 16 residues. V was clipped by 7 bases and J by 0 bases, with 16 bases between them. The CDR3 DNA reads TGTGCCTACGATCCCGGACTAACCTCTGGGGCCAACGTCCTGACTTTC. This encodes CAYDPGLTSGANVLTF.

The chain recombines TRBV6-5 with TRBJ1-1; D call uncertain. CDR3 length: 15 residues. The germline V gene has CDR1 MNHEY and CDR2 SVGAGI. Trimming took off 7 bases at V and 3 bases at J, with 18 bases between the two ends. The CDR3 sequence is CASTPSPGRDTEAFF. DNA of the CDR3: TGTGCCAGCACCCCATCCCCGGGTAGGGACACTGAAGCTTTCTTT.

This chain links TRBV6-5 with TRBJ1-2; tentatively, D is TRBD1 (6 bases). V lost 0 bases and J lost 4, with 12 bases in between. The CDR3 spans 15 residues. Germline V gives CDR1 MNHEY, CDR2 SVGAGI. The CDR3 here is CASSYSSGALYGYTF. The CDR3 DNA sequence: TGTGCCAGCAGTTACTCGTCAGGGGCCCTCTATGGCTACACCTTC.

V is TRBV19 and J is TRBJ1-4; TRBD1 matches at 7 bases. This CDR3 is 15 amino acids long. Per the germline V gene, CDR1 is LNHDA and CDR2 is SQIVND (reference sequence). Trimming took 4 bases from V and 8 from J; bases not matched to a gene: 10. CDR3: CASSTRQGGNEKLFF. As DNA, the CDR3 is TGTGCCAGTAGTACTAGGCAGGGGGGCAACGAAAAACTGTTTTTT.

The V gene is TRBV27, the J gene TRBJ1-2; 12 nucleotides align to TRBD1. The V and J ends lost 3 bases and 7 bases, in that order; junction bases with no gene match: 12. CDR1 is MNHEY, CDR2 SMNVEV, per germline (reference sequence). This CDR3 contains 17 residues. The CDR3 region has the DNA TGTGCCAGCAGTTTTTTCCATCCGGGACAGGGGGCCGGTGGCTACACCTTC. Translation gives CASSFFHPGQGAGGYTF.

This chain links TRBV4-3 with TRBJ2-3; 16 nucleotides match TRBD2. V shed 3 bases and J 6 bases; nucleotides not matched to a gene: 3. The germline CDR1 and CDR2 sequences are LGHNA and YSLEER. The CDR3 extends over 16 amino acids. This CDR3 is CASSQGLAGGQDTQYF. DNA of the CDR3: TGCGCCAGCAGCCAGGGACTAGCGGGGGGGCAGGATACGCAGTATTTT.

J is TRBJ1-6 and V is TRBV27; no clear D gene. V gave up 3 bases and J gave up 7 bases, with 10 bases separating them. The CDR3 is 14 residues long. Germline assignment: CDR1 MNHEY and CDR2 SMNVEV (reference sequence). CDR3 sequence: CASSFRTGNSPLHF. CDR3 DNA sequence: TGTGCCAGCAGTTTCCGGACGGGGAATTCACCCCTCCACTTT.

This sequence joins TRBV2 and TRBJ1-5; D is uncertain. In germline, CDR1 is SNHLY, CDR2 FYNNEI. Deletions cut 8 bases from V and 9 bases from J, with 11 bases between. The CDR3 runs to 11 residues. The CDR3 spells CASRGSGPQHF. The CDR3, as DNA: TGTGCCAGCCGGGGATCCGGGCCCCAGCATTTT.

This chain links TRBV11-2 with TRBJ2-7, with D unclear. The ends were cut back, 0 bases at V and 0 bases at J, with 12 bases in the middle. CDR1 SGHAT and CDR2 FQNNGV come from the germline V gene. The CDR3 sequence is 16 residues long. The CDR3 DNA reads TGTGCCAGCAGCTTAGACATTCCGAGATACTCCTACGAGCAGTACTTC. Encoded protein: CASSLDIPRYSYEQYF.

This chain joins TRBV10-1 and TRBJ2-7; TRBD1 matches 8 bases. CDR1 and CDR2 (germline): WNHNN, SYGVQD (reference sequence). V was clipped by 1 base and J by 2 bases; unmatched bases: 13. There are 18 residues in the CDR3. The CDR3 DNA sequence: TGCGCCAGCAGTGAGTGCCCCCGGAGGACAGGGAGGACCTACGAGCAGTACTTC. Translation gives CASSECPRRTGRTYEQYF.

The chain has TRBV30 and TRBJ2-3; 7 bases are a match to TRBD2. CDR1 and CDR2 from the germline V gene are GTSNPN and SVGIG (reference sequence). J lost 2 bases, V lost 3 bases, and 8 bases had no gene match. This CDR3 contains 15 residues. Here the CDR3 reads CAWREPGGYTDTQYF. The CDR3 nucleotides read TGTGCCTGGAGGGAGCCGGGGGGATACACAGATACGCAGTATTTT. The full variable domain, completed using reference TRBV30 and TRBJ2-3, is SQTIHQWPATLVQPVGSPLSLECTVEGTSNPNLYWYRQAAGRGLQLLFYSVGIGQISSEVPQNLSASRPQDRQFILSSKKLLLSDSGFYLCAWREPGGYTDTQYFGPGTRLTVL.

The rearrangement joins TRBV27 to TRBJ2-7; 8 nucleotides match TRBD1. The CDR3 runs 14 residues. V lost 2 bases and J lost 3; bases outside the gene matches: 3. Germline V CDR1 and CDR2: MNHEY, SMNVEV (reference sequence). CDR3 sequence (DNA): TGTGCCAGCAGTTTACAGGGGGCTAACTACGAGCAGTACTTC. It encodes CASSLQGANYEQYF.

This chain uses TRBV5-1 with TRBJ2-2, with 13 bases matching TRBD2. This CDR3 is 17 amino acids long. CDR1 is SGHRS, CDR2 YFSETQ, per germline. V trimming: 0 bases; J trimming: 7 bases; junction bases outside the gene matches: 6. CDR3 DNA sequence: TGCGCCAGCAGCTTGGGAACTAGCGGGGGGGCCAACGGGGAGCTGTTTTTT. Protein sequence: CASSLGTSGGANGELFF.

The J gene is TRBJ2-1, the V gene TRBV30, with 8 bases identical to TRBD1. Germline V gene lookup returns CDR1 GTSNPN and CDR2 SVGIG (reference sequence). There are 14 residues in the CDR3. J gave up 12 bases and V 0 bases, and 10 bases lay outside the gene matches. The CDR3 region is CAWSVLGGQGGQFF. CDR3 nucleotides: TGTGCCTGGAGTGTACTTGGAGGACAGGGTGGGCAGTTCTTC.

J is TRBJ2-3 and V is TRBV18, with TRBD2 matching over 9 bases. This CDR3 is built from 15 residues. Germline-derived CDR1 and CDR2 are KGHSH and LQKENI. After removal of 3 bases from V and 7 bases from J, the junction contained 8 bases not matched to a gene. The DNA for the CDR3 is TGTGCCAGCTCACCGGGCGGGGGGGCCCTCAATACGCAGTATTTT. This sequence encodes CASSPGGGALNTQYF. Together with reference TRBV18 and TRBJ2-3, the CDR3 gives the full variable domain: NAGVMQNPRHLVRRRGQEARLRCSPMKGHSHVYWYRQLPEEGLKFMVYLQKENIIDESGMPKERFSAEFPKEGPSILRIQQVVRGDSAAYFCASSPGGGALNTQYFGPGTRLTVL.

This chain uses TRBV18 with TRBJ1-2; 9 bases align to TRBD1. The CDR3 contains 17 residues. The trim removed 2 bases at V and 0 bases at J, leaving 7 bases unmatched. In germline, CDR1 is KGHSH, CDR2 LQKENI. The CDR3 region has the DNA TGTGCCAGCTCACCATCGGGACAGGGCACTACTAACTATGGCTACACCTTC. It specifies CASSPSGQGTTNYGYTF.

V and J are TRBV9 and TRBJ1-4; D is unresolved. The CDR3 consists of 16 residues. Germline V lookup: CDR1 SGDLS, CDR2 YYNGEE. V dropped 2 bases and J dropped 2 bases, with 13 bases sitting between them. The CDR3 nucleotides read TGTGCCAGCAGCGTGGGTCTTCAAGTCACTAATGAAAAACTGTTTTTT. Residues: CASSVGLQVTNEKLFF.

The V gene is TRBV19, the J gene TRBJ1-5; D gene uncertain. V was clipped by 8 bases and J by 7 bases, with 9 bases between them. CDR3 length: 11 amino acids. Germline CDR1 and CDR2: LNHDA and SQIVND (reference sequence). The CDR3 region is CASGLGQPQHF. As DNA, the CDR3 is TGTGCCAGTGGGCTGGGGCAGCCCCAGCATTTT.

Concerning this clone: Sequence at one end of the junction differs from germline and may be a read error. This rearrangement joins TRBV20-1 to TRBJ1-2; D is unresolved. The CDR3 has 11 residues. Germline V lookup: CDR1 DFQATT, CDR2 SNEGSKA (reference sequence). The CDR3 is CSARIYYGYTF. DNA of the CDR3: TGCAGTGCTAGAATATACTACGGCTACACCTTC.

This clone came up a few times. CDR3 amino acids: CASSDPGTGVYEQYF. Here the CDR3 DNA reads TGCGCCAGCAGTGACCCCGGGACAGGGGTGTACGAGCAGTACTTC. The gene calls are TRBV10-1 and TRBJ2-7, with TRBD1 matching 10 bases. Germline V gene data show CDR1 as WNHNN and CDR2 as SYGVQD (reference sequence). J gave up 4 bases and V 3 bases, and 6 bases lay outside the gene matches. The CDR3 totals 15 residues.

V and J are TRBV7-3 and TRBJ2-7, with D perhaps being TRBD1 or TRBD2 (5 bases each). The CDR3 runs to 14 residues. Germline V gene sequence: CDR1 SGHTA, CDR2 FQGTGA. The V end was cut by 1 base, the J end by 2 bases, with 9 bases between. In DNA form, the CDR3 reads TGTGCCAGCAGCTTAATGCCGGGGCCCTACGAGCAGTACTTC. Its protein is CASSLMPGPYEQYF.

The genes are TRBV10-3 and TRBJ2-3; 13 nucleotides align to TRBD2. Germline CDR1 ENHRY, CDR2 SYGVKD. V lost 5 bases to trimming and J lost 2 bases; unmatched junction nucleotides: 7. The CDR3 consists of 17 residues. CDR3 region: CAISPTSGGLNTDTQYF. The DNA of the CDR3 is TGTGCCATCAGTCCGACTAGCGGGGGGCTAAACACAGATACGCAGTATTTT.

This clone was observed once. This chain uses TRBV6-6 with TRBJ2-1, with 10 positions matching TRBD1. The V gene's germline CDR1 is MNHNY and CDR2 SVGAGI (reference sequence). V dropped 6 bases and J dropped 4; count of bases not matched to a gene: 3. The CDR3 covers 14 residues. CDR3 DNA sequence: TGTGCCAGCAGCCGGGGACAGGGGTACAATGAGCAGTTCTTC. It translates to CASSRGQGYNEQFF.

The J gene is TRBJ2-5, the V gene TRBV4-1; TRBD1 agrees at 8 bases. CDR1 is MGHRA, CDR2 YSYEKL, per germline. V shed 3 bases and J 8 bases; nucleotides not matched to a gene: 14. The CDR3 is 16 amino acids. Here the CDR3 reads CASSHAGQGKIGTQYF. CDR3 DNA sequence: TGCGCCAGCAGCCACGCTGGACAGGGAAAGATTGGCACCCAGTACTTC.